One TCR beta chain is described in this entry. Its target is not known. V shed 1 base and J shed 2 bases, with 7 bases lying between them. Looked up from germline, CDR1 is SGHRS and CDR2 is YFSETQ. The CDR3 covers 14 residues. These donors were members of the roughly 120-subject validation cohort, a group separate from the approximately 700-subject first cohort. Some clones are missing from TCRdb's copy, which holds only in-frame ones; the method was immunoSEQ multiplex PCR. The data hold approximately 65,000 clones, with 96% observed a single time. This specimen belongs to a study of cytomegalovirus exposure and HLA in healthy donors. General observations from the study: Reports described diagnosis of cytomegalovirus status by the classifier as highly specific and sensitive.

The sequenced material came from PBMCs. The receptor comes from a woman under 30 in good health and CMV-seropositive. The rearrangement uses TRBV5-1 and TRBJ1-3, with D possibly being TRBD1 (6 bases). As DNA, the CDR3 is TGCGCCAGCAGCTTGACAGGGCCTGGAAACACCATATATTTT. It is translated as CASSLTGPGNTIYF.